The rows below give T cell receptor beta chains drawn from one sample of a study of T cell responses to AZD1222 COVID-19 vaccine. Profiled with immunoSEQ multiplex PCR; TCRdb holds only in-frame clones, not every one. The top ten clones hold roughly 1% of a sample with 200,000 or so clones, under 95% of them seen once. The sample in question was peripheral blood, obtained 28 days after the second AZD1222 dose. These receptors all stem from an adult who received the AZD1222 COVID-19 vaccine. Both conserved end residues are part of each CDR3. D genes are given only for firm matches. Size values are once, few and many counts, or a class for expanded clones, and some rows have none.

V	D	J	size	DNA	CDR3
TRBV4-1	-	TRBJ1-1	-	TGCGCCAGCAGCCAAGACTTGGAGGGTCCGGTCAAGAACACTGAAGCTTTCTTT	CASSQDLEGPVKNTEAFF
TRBV7-9	TRBD1	TRBJ1-5	-	TGTGCCAGCAGTCCTGGGACAGGTCTCGATCAGCCCCAGCATTTT	CASSPGTGLDQPQHF
TRBV4-1	-	TRBJ1-2	few	TGCGCCAGCAGCCTGGCCGGACGCCTGGCGCCCGGAGGCAACTATGGCTACACCTTC	CASSLAGRLAPGGNYGYTF
TRBV19	-	TRBJ1-1	-	TGTGCCAGTAGCCAAGTCCGGAACACTGAAGCTTTCTTT	CASSQVRNTEAFF
TRBV12-3/TRBV12-4	-	TRBJ2-7	few	TGTGCCAGCAGTTTAGGAGGTGAGCAGTACTTC	CASSLGGEQYF
TRBV9	-	TRBJ2-7	once	TGTGCCAGCAGCGTTAACGGCCGCGAGCAGTACTTC	CASSVNGREQYF
TRBV7-9	TRBD1	TRBJ1-2	-	TGTGCCAGCAGCCCACCGGGACAGGGGGCGCTTGGCGGCTACACCTTC	CASSPPGQGALGGYTF
TRBV5-4	-	TRBJ1-1	-	TGTGCCAGCAGCTTGCCAGGAATCATGAACACTGAAGCTTTCTTT	CASSLPGIMNTEAFF
TRBV6-5	TRBD1	TRBJ1-5	-	TGTGCCAGCAGGGGACAGGGGAATCAGCCCCAGCATTTT	CASRGQGNQPQHF
TRBV9	-	TRBJ1-1	-	TGTGCCAGCAGACCTCGGGACACCACCTCTGAAGCTTTCTTT	CASRPRDTTSEAFF
TRBV11-3	-	TRBJ1-6	-	TGTGCCAGCAGCGCGCGGGACGCCGGTTTCGAGGCCCTCCACTTT	CASSARDAGFEALHF
TRBV19	TRBD1	TRBJ1-2	-	TGTGCCAGTAGTAGTACACAGGGGTCCAACTATGGCTACACCTTC	CASSSTQGSNYGYTF